What follows are 27 T cell receptor beta chains derived from one specimen sequenced in a study of early T cells in non-severe SARS-CoV-2 infection. TCRdb reprocessed the 5' RACE reads with MiXCR, giving one entry per CDR3 protein. The sample lists 40,000 to 60,000 distinct CDR3 sequences, about 6% occurring once. Sequencing used whole blood, obtained at baseline. Receptor source: an adult who was a healthcare worker with PCR-confirmed SARS-CoV-2 infection or an uninfected control (not recorded which).

About this clonotype itself: Just one base apart from a much larger clone, this may be a read error. The chain links TRBV28 to TRBJ2-4; D not resolved. Germline loops: CDR1 MDHEN, CDR2 SYDVKM. The CDR3 length is 15 residues. In DNA form, the CDR3 reads TGTGCCAGCAGTCCCAATACCGGGTCGAAAAACATTCGGTACTTC. Its translation is CASSPNTGSKNIRYF.

This clonotype was seen many times. This chain connects TRBV25-1 to TRBJ1-1, with a possible D match to TRBD1 (6 bases). Germline CDR1 MGHDK, CDR2 SYGVNS. V was shortened by 1 base and J by 4 bases, with 13 bases between the two germline ends. There are 15 residues in the CDR3. The CDR3 protein is CASSELRGTGTEAFF. CDR3 coding DNA: TGTGCCAGCAGTGAATTAAGGGGGACGGGCACTGAAGCTTTCTTT.

The sample holds many counts of this clonotype. The chain employs TRBV14 and TRBJ1-2; D may be TRBD1 (5 bases). V lost 1 base and J lost 9, with 18 bases in between. The CDR3 loop spans 15 amino acids. Germline values: CDR1 SGHDN, CDR2 FVKESK. The CDR3 nucleotides are TGTGCCAGCAGCCAAGGTGGAGGCGTGGGGCAGCGCTACACCTTC. It specifies CASSQGGGVGQRYTF. The entire variable domain, with the rest obtained from reference TRBV14 and TRBJ1-2, is as follows: EAGVTQFPSHSVIEKGQTVTLRCDPISGHDNLYWYRRVMGKEIKFLLHFVKESKQDESGMPNNRFLAERTGGTYSTLKVQPAELEDSGVYFCASSQGGGVGQRYTFGSGTRLTVV.

The rearrangement joins TRBV9 to TRBJ2-2; D call uncertain. The CDR3 length is 13 residues. Germline lookup yields CDR1 SGDLS and CDR2 YYNGEE. V was pared by 0 bases and J by 6 bases, with 6 bases between. The CDR3 region has the DNA TGTGCCAGCAGCGTAGGCTTTTCCGGGGAGCTGTTTTTT. This encodes CASSVGFSGELFF.

The V call is TRBV29-1, the J call TRBJ2-3, with D possibly matching TRBD2 (5 bases). The germline gives CDR1 SQVTM, CDR2 ANQGSEA. V was cut by 1 base and J by 8 bases, with 13 bases left in between. The CDR3 runs to 13 residues. The CDR3 nucleotides are TGCAGCGTTGAAGTTACAACTAGTACTACGCAGTATTTT. Protein sequence: CSVEVTTSTTQYF.

There are many counts of this clonotype. J is TRBJ1-1 and V is TRBV6-5; D not resolved. The CDR3 totals 14 residues. Germline V gives CDR1 MNHEY, CDR2 SVGAGI. The V end lost 10 bases, the J end lost 4 bases, and 19 bases lay between the germline ends. CDR3 protein: CATQSGDWGTEAFF. DNA for the CDR3: TGTGCCACCCAAAGCGGGGATTGGGGCACTGAAGCTTTCTTT.

Ten or more counts support this clonotype. The chain is built from TRBV12-3 or TRBV12-4 and TRBJ2-7; TRBD2 aligns across 11 bases. The CDR3 contains 14 residues. J was trimmed by 6 bases and V by 5 bases; bases with no gene match: 6. CDR3 sequence reads: CASSPSGGYSEQYF. For the CDR3, the DNA is TGTGCCAGCAGTCCTAGCGGGGGGTATAGCGAGCAGTACTTC.

This clonotype was seen repeatedly, ten times or more. V and J are TRBV19 and TRBJ1-5; D is ambiguous. Germline CDR1 and CDR2: LNHDA and SQIVND (reference sequence). The V end lost 9 bases, the J end lost 1 base, and 10 bases lay between the germline ends. This CDR3 is built from 13 residues. DNA for the CDR3: TGTGCCAGCGACCAGGACAGCAATCAGCCCCAGCATTTT. Residues: CASDQDSNQPQHF.

This clonotype was counted at least ten times. The V call is TRBV13, the J call TRBJ2-3; D remains ambiguous. The CDR3 consists of 14 residues. Germline assignment: CDR1 PRHDT and CDR2 FYEKMQ (reference sequence). The V and J ends lost 3 bases and 2 bases respectively, with 9 bases between them. The CDR3 DNA reads TGTGCCAGCAGCTTGGACGTAAACACAGATACGCAGTATTTT. Amino acid sequence: CASSLDVNTDTQYF.

This clonotype was observed at least ten times. This chain links TRBV19 with TRBJ1-5; D perhaps matches TRBD1 (5 bases). Trimming removed 7 bases from V and 2 bases from J, with 9 bases in between. Per the germline V gene, CDR1 is LNHDA and CDR2 is SQIVND (reference sequence). The CDR3 runs 13 residues. This CDR3 reads CASNRDGNQPQHF. Written as DNA, the CDR3 is TGTGCCAGTAACCGGGACGGCAATCAGCCCCAGCATTTT.

This clonotype occurred many times. The chain uses TRBV6-1 and TRBJ1-6; D ambiguous. V was trimmed by 7 bases and J by 7 bases, leaving 17 bases between them. This CDR3 comprises 15 residues. CDR1 and CDR2 (germline): MNHNS, SASEGT. The CDR3 loop reads CASNEVGSMNSPLHF. Here the CDR3 DNA reads TGTGCCAGCAACGAGGTGGGCAGTATGAATTCACCCCTCCACTTT.

This clonotype was seen at least ten times. The chain uses TRBV20-1 and TRBJ1-1; 10 bases fit TRBD1. The CDR3 length is 13 residues. CDR1 DFQATT and CDR2 SNEGSKA come from the germline V gene (reference sequence). Trimming cost V 6 bases and J 5 bases; bases outside gene matches: 6. In nucleotides, the CDR3 is TGCAGTGCGTACGGGACAGGGGAAACTGAAGCTTTCTTT. Amino acids: CSAYGTGETEAFF.

This clonotype came up many times. CDR3 region: CASSLIGQPQHF. Written as DNA, the CDR3 is TGTGCCAGCAGTTTAATCGGTCAGCCCCAGCATTTT. The chain employs TRBV28 and TRBJ1-5; D is uncertain. CDR1 is MDHEN, CDR2 SYDVKM, per germline. V dropped 2 bases and J dropped 6 bases, with 5 bases sitting between them. The CDR3 contains 12 residues. Filled out from reference TRBV28 and TRBJ1-5, the complete variable domain reads DVKVTQSSRYLVKRTGEKVFLECVQDMDHENMFWYRQDPGLGLRLIYFSYDVKMKEKGDIPEGYSVSREKKERFSLILESASTNQTSMYLCASSLIGQPQHFGDGTRLSIL.

This clonotype appeared many times. The J gene is TRBJ2-6, the V gene TRBV6-1, with 7 bases identical to TRBD1. With 4 bases clipped from V and 0 bases from J, the junction kept 9 bases outside the gene matches. Germline V gene data show CDR1 as MNHNS and CDR2 as SASEGT. CDR3 length equals 18 residues. The CDR3: CASSGRQGEVSGANVLTF. CDR3 DNA: TGTGCCAGCAGTGGGCGACAGGGTGAGGTCTCTGGGGCCAACGTCCTGACTTTC.

This clonotype occurred many times. The chain couples TRBV7-9 to TRBJ2-2, with 7 bases that match TRBD1. In germline, CDR1 is SEHNR, CDR2 FQNEAQ (reference sequence). V trimming: 5 bases; J trimming: 0 bases; junction bases outside the gene matches: 6. The CDR3 consists of 16 residues. The CDR3 DNA reads as TGTGCCAGCAGCGACCGGGACAGAGCGAACACCGGGGAGCTGTTTTTT. Protein: CASSDRDRANTGELFF.

This clonotype was counted between two and nine times. The CDR3 nucleotides read TGTGCCAGCCGCCGAGGGGGGGGCAATCAGCCCCAGCATTTT. It encodes CASRRGGGNQPQHF. The gene calls are TRBV2 and TRBJ1-5; TRBD1 might be the D (6 bases). The CDR3 spans 14 residues. V was trimmed by 8 bases and J by 2 bases, leaving 13 bases between them. Germline CDR1 and CDR2: SNHLY and FYNNEI.

This clonotype was found a few times. This sequence joins TRBV5-1 and TRBJ1-1; 8 bases fit TRBD1. The CDR3 runs to 15 residues. Losses at the gene ends were 2 bases for V and 0 bases for J; bases not matched to a gene: 3. In germline, CDR1 is SGHRS, CDR2 YFSETQ. The CDR3 loop reads CASSFQGAVNTEAFF. CDR3 in DNA: TGCGCCAGCAGCTTCCAGGGGGCTGTGAACACTGAAGCTTTCTTT.

This clonotype appeared many times. The CDR3 DNA reads TGTGCCAGCAGACCTCCTTCAGGGGGCAGAGCTAACTATGGCTACACCTTC. Protein product: CASRPPSGGRANYGYTF. The J gene is TRBJ1-2, the V gene TRBV6-6; 8 nucleotides match TRBD1. From germline, CDR1 is MNHNY and CDR2 SVGAGI (reference sequence). The CDR3 is 17 residues long. The ends lost 6 bases at V and 0 bases at J; junction bases unmatched: 12.

This clonotype occurred many times. The rearrangement joins TRBV7-2 to TRBJ1-6; TRBD1 is a possible D gene (5 bases). The CDR3 spans 14 residues. CDR1 is SGHTA, CDR2 FQGNSA, per germline. The V gene lost 4 bases and the J gene lost 7 bases, with 11 bases spanning the gap. The CDR3 loop is CASSSPGGNSPLHF. In DNA, the CDR3 is TGTGCCAGCAGCTCCCCGGGGGGGAATTCACCCCTCCACTTT.

A word on this clonotype: The germline gene is not matched at one end of the junction; a read error may be the cause. The chain recombines TRBV20-1 with TRBJ2-4; D might be TRBD1 (5 bases). This CDR3 is 16 amino acids long. Germline V gene lookup returns CDR1 DFQATT and CDR2 SNEGSKA (reference sequence). CDR3 nucleotide sequence: TGCAGTGCTAGATTCCAACCGCAGGGCTCCAAAAACACTCAGTACTTC. This sequence encodes CSARFQPQGSKNTQYF.

Details on this clonotype: A much bigger clone sits one base away, suggesting this may be a read error. This chain joins TRBV2 and TRBJ1-1; D is ambiguous. Germline-derived CDR1 and CDR2 are SNHLY and FYNNEI. CDR3 length equals 13 residues. CDR3 protein: CVSAWTVNTEAFF. The CDR3 DNA is TGTGTCAGCGCCTGGACGGTGAACACTGAAGCTTTCTTT.

The chain employs TRBV7-2 and TRBJ2-7; D is uncertain. Germline V gene sequence: CDR1 SGHTA, CDR2 FQGNSA. Trimming took off 2 bases at V and 6 bases at J, with 11 bases between the two ends. The CDR3 has 13 residues. CDR3 bases: TGTGCCAGCAGCTTACTGGTCAATCGCGAGCAGTACTTC. Translation: CASSLLVNREQYF. Looking up the rest from reference TRBV7-2 and TRBJ2-7 gives the full variable domain: GAGVSQSPSNKVTEKGKDVELRCDPISGHTALYWYRQSLGQGLEFLIYFQGNSAPDKSGLPSDRFSAERTGGSVSTLTIQRTQQEDSAVYLCASSLLVNREQYFGPGTRLTVT.

This chain joins TRBV7-2 and TRBJ2-5; maybe TRBD2 (5 bases). The ends were cut back, 0 bases at V and 3 bases at J, with 8 bases in the middle. Germline V gene sequence: CDR1 SGHTA, CDR2 FQGNSA. The CDR3 consists of 14 residues. CDR3 protein: CASSLAQREETQYF. In nucleotides, the CDR3 is TGTGCCAGCAGCTTAGCGCAGAGGGAAGAGACCCAGTACTTC. Full variable domain (remainder filled in from reference TRBV7-2 and TRBJ2-5): GAGVSQSPSNKVTEKGKDVELRCDPISGHTALYWYRQSLGQGLEFLIYFQGNSAPDKSGLPSDRFSAERTGGSVSTLTIQRTQQEDSAVYLCASSLAQREETQYFGPGTRLLVL.

There are many counts of this clonotype. The V and J genes are TRBV11-3 and TRBJ2-2; TRBD1 agrees at 8 bases. The germline V gene encodes CDR1 SGHNT and CDR2 YENEEA. V gave up 5 bases and J gave up 4 bases; unmatched junction bases: 9. The CDR3 covers 16 residues. The chain's CDR3 is CASSGRDRRGTGELFF. DNA for the CDR3: TGTGCCAGCAGCGGCCGGGACAGGCGGGGCACCGGGGAGCTGTTTTTT. Full variable domain (outside the CDR3, taken from reference TRBV11-3 and TRBJ2-2): EAGVVQSPRYKIIEKKQPVAFWCNPISGHNTLYWYLQNLGQGPELLIRYENEEAVDDSQLPKDRFSAERLKGVDSTLKIQPAELGDSAVYLCASSGRDRRGTGELFFGEGSRLTVL.

This clonotype was detected many times. The chain uses TRBV11-2 and TRBJ2-4; 8 bases are shared with TRBD2. Per germline, CDR1 SGHAT and CDR2 FQNNGV. The V and J ends lost 4 bases and 7 bases, in that order; junction bases with no gene match: 6. CDR3 length equals 14 residues. For the CDR3, the DNA is TGTGCCAGCAGCTGGGGAGCGGGGGCGAACATTCAGTACTTC. Translated, it gives CASSWGAGANIQYF.

This clonotype was picked up many times. The V gene is TRBV29-1, the J gene TRBJ2-3; tentatively, D is TRBD1 (5 bases). The CDR3 covers 14 residues. CDR1 and CDR2 (germline): SQVTM, ANQGSEA. V was pared by 4 bases and J by 4 bases, with 15 bases between. The CDR3 sequence is CSVVGISGSDTQYF. The CDR3 nucleotides read TGCAGCGTTGTCGGTATTTCAGGGTCAGATACGCAGTATTTT.

The sample holds many counts of this clonotype. The chain joins TRBV5-1 to TRBJ1-5; 9 positions match TRBD1. Trimming removed 4 bases from V and 0 bases from J; junction bases left unmatched: 2. CDR1 is SGHRS, CDR2 YFSETQ, per germline. The CDR3 extends over 15 amino acids. The CDR3 protein is CASSRTGDSNQPQHF. The CDR3 nucleotides are TGCGCCAGCAGCCGGACAGGGGATAGCAATCAGCCCCAGCATTTT.